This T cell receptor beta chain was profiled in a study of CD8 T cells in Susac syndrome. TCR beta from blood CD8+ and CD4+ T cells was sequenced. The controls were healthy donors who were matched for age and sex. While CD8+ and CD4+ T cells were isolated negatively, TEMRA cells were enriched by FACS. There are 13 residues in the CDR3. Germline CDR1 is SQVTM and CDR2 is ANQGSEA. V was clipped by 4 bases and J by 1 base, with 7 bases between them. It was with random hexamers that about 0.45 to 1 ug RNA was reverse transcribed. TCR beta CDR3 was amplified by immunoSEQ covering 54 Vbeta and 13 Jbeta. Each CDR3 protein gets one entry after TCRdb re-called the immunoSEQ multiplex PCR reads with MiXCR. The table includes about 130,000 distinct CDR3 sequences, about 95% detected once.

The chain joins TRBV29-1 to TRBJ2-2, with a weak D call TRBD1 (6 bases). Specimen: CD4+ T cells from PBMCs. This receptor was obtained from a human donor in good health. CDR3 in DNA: TGCAGCGTTGTGGGACAGAACACCGGGGAGCTGTTTTTT. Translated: CSVVGQNTGELFF.